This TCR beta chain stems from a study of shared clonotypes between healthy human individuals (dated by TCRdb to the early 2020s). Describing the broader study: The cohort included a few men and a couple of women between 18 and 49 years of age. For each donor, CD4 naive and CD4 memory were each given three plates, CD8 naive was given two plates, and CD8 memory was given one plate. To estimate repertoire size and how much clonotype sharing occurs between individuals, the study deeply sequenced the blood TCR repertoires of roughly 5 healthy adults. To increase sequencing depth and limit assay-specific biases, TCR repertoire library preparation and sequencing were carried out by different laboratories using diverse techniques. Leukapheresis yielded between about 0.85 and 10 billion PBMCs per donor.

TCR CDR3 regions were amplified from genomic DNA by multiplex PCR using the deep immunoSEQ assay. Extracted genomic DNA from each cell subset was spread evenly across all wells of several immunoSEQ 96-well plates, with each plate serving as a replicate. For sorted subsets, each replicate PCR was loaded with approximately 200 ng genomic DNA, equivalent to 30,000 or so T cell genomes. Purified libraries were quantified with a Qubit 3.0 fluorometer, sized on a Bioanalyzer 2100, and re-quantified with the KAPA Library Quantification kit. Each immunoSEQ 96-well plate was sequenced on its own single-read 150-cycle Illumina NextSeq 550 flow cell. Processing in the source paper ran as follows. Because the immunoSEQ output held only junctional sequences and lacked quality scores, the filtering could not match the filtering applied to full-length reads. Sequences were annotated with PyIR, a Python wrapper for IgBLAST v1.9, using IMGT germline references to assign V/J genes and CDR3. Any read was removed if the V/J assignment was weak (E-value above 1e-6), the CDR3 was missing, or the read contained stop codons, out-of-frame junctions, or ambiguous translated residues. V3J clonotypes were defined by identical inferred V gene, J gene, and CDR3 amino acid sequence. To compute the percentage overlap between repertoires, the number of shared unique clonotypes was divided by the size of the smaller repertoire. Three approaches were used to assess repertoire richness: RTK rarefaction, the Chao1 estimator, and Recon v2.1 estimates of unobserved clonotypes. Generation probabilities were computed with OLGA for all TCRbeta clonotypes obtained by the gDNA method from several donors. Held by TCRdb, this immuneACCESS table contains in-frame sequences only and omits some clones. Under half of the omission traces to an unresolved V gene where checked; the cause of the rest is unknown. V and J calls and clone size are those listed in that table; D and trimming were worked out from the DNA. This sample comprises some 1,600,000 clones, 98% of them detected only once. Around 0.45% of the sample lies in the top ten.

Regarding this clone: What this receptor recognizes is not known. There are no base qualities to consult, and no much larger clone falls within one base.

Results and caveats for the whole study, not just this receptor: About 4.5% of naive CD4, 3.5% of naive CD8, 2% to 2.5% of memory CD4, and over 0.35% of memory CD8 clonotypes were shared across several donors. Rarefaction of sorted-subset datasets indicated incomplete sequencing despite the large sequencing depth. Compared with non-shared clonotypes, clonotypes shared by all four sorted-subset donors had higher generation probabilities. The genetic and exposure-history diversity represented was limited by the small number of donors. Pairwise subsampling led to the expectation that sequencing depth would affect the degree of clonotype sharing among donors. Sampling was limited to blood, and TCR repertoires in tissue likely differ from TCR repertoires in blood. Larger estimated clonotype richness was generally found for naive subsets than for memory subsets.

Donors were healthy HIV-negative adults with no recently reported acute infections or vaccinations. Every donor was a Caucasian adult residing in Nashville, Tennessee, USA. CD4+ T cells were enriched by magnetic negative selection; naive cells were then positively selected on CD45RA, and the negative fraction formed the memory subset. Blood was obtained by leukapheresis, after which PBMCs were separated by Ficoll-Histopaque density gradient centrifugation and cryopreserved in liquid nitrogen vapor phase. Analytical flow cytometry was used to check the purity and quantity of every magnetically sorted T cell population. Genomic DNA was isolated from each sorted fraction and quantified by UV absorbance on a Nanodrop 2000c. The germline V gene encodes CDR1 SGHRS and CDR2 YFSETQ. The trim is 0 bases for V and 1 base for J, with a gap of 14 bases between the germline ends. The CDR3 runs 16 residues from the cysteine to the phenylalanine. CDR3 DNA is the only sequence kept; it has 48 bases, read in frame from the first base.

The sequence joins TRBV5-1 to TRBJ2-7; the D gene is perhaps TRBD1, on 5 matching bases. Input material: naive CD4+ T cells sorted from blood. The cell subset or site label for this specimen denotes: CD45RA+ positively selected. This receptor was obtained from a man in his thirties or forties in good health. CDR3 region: CASSLGGRALSYEQYF. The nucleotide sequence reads TGCGCCAGCAGCTTGGGGGGCAGGGCCCTTTCCTACGAGCAGTACTTC.